This TCR beta chain derives from a study of blood T cell repertoires in COVID-19. Background on the study: The United States, Italy and Spain supplied acute and convalescent COVID-19 samples. The analysed material was cDNA or gDNA that came from T cells, B-cell-depleted T cells, or PBMCs.

As originally analysed: Estimation of nucleated cell counts relied on the amplification of reference gene primers. Sequenced by immunoSEQ multiplex PCR; TCRdb stores in-frame clones only, minus some. V, J and clone size were drawn from that table, and D and trimming were deduced from the DNA. The profile shows 150,000 to 180,000 clones, 83% of them singletons. V was shortened by 4 bases and J by 2 bases, with 6 bases between the two germline ends. In germline, CDR1 is KGHDR, CDR2 SFDVKD. CDR3 length equals 13 residues. Seattle-derived patients entered the study during active infection and were followed longitudinally.

The sequenced material came from peripheral blood. This receptor was identified in a woman aged 60-75 years with COVID-19, enrolled during active disease. This chain uses TRBV24-1 with TRBJ2-3; D is unresolved. CDR3 sequence reads: CATSEPDTDTQYF. DNA of the CDR3: TGTGCCACCAGTGAACCAGACACAGATACGCAGTATTTT.